The clone carrying this T cell receptor (beta chain) was counted only a few times. The target antigen is unknown. PCR was performed a second time for roughly 6 to 12 cycles using a sample-barcoded 5' primer and a J-beta primer mix. Each CDR3 protein gets one entry after TCRdb re-called the 5' RACE reads with MiXCR. Among approximately 800,000 distinct CDR3 sequences listed, 35% to 40% were seen once. Isolation recovered at least 6.5 million PBMCs from every sample. This sample stems from a study of blood T cells in healthy people across ages. The CDR3 sequence is 13 residues long. Trimming shortened V by 1 base and J by 3 bases, and 7 bases separated the two germline ends. Study results and limitations: Conclusively comparing naive with antigen-experienced cells was impossible with unsorted PBMCs. Observed TCR beta diversity per million T cells went down as age went up. This fall followed a roughly linear course with age. Estimates of diversity drawn from one million T cells were considered underestimates.

The receptor was isolated from a man between 18 and 35 years old in good health. The sample consisted of blood. The J gene is TRBJ2-7, the V gene TRBV12-3 or TRBV12-4, with D unresolved. The chain's CDR3 is CASSLVTIYEQYF. The CDR3 coding sequence is TGTGCCAGCAGTTTAGTAACGATCTACGAGCAGTACTTC.